Listed below are T cell receptor beta chains from one sample, sequenced in a study of T cells in Graves' hyperthyroidism and ophthalmopathy. TCRdb itself ran the multiplex PCR reads through MiXCR, one entry per CDR3 protein. The table includes 490,000 or so distinct CDR3 sequences, 20% to 25% detected once. Sequenced sample: blood. The receptors derive from a woman aged 65 to 85 with Graves' ophthalmopathy. Each CDR3 is given without its conserved first and last residue. The order of the fields is V gene, J gene, CDR3 protein.

>TRBV20-1|TRBJ1-2
SAAEDWHI
>TRBV28|TRBJ2-6
ASSFPAGSSGANVLT
>TRBV7-2|TRBJ2-2
ASSLKGLAPVGELF
>TRBV12-3/TRBV12-4|TRBJ2-1
ASSFLTLVDNEQF
>TRBV2|TRBJ2-7
ASSWRNEQY
>TRBV3-1|TRBJ1-3
ASSQGGGFGNTIY
>TRBV6-1|TRBJ1-3
ASSHPVSGNTIY
>TRBV13|TRBJ1-1
ASSLPSTGETEAF
>TRBV20-1|TRBJ2-7
SAREGGQVPYEQY
>TRBV19|TRBJ1-2
ASSIVGVMRGYT
>TRBV28|TRBJ2-3
ASSSGVGQGITDTQY
>TRBV24-1|TRBJ2-3
ATSDPVIRKTDTQY
>TRBV12-3/TRBV12-4|TRBJ2-1
ASQKNGQARRNEQF
>TRBV7-9|TRBJ2-1
ASSPRTSGRSHNEQF
>TRBV5-1|TRBJ1-3
ASSSGQHSGNTIY
>TRBV6-1|TRBJ2-1
ASRRTSGRVSSYNEQF
>TRBV7-2|TRBJ2-2
ASSLARTGELF
>TRBV12-3/TRBV12-4|TRBJ2-1
ASSLTRANEQF
>TRBV12-3/TRBV12-4|TRBJ1-2
ASRKFGGGDYGYT
>TRBV28|TRBJ2-7
ASRGRPASSYEQY
>TRBV19|TRBJ2-1
ASSPTSGRGGGNEQF
>TRBV7-9|TRBJ2-2
ASSLQGSRGELF
>TRBV9|TRBJ2-5
ASSPRQGAGETQY
>TRBV5-1|TRBJ2-7
ASSLTSTGTYEQY
>TRBV7-2|TRBJ2-7
ASSYGREAYEQY
>TRBV2|TRBJ1-1
ASSLLTAMNTEAF
>TRBV5-1|TRBJ2-3
ASSWNGGGREDTQY
>TRBV20-1|TRBJ2-7
SVAPGLAGGATYEQY
>TRBV6-1|TRBJ2-3
ASRGTSGRSSTDTQY
>TRBV7-9|TRBJ2-3
ASSTGTSGSADTQY
>TRBV12-3/TRBV12-4|TRBJ1-1
ASSLEAGAGAF
>TRBV9|TRBJ1-1
ASSVVSERNTEAF
>TRBV29-1|TRBJ2-1
SVETLAGNEQF
>TRBV27|TRBJ2-3
ASSLGEATRDPDTQY
>TRBV10-2|TRBJ2-1
ASSERLAGVGEQF
>TRBV5-6|TRBJ2-7
ASSFVGVGDEQY
>TRBV7-3|TRBJ2-2
ASSLLNSGNAGELF
>TRBV7-3|TRBJ2-2
ASSPGGASTGELF
>TRBV5-1|TRBJ1-2
ASSWEGQGSYGYT
>TRBV7-8|TRBJ2-1
ASSSRVAGMNYNEQF
>TRBV3-1|TRBJ1-1
ASGYRELPEAF
>TRBV6-2/TRBV6-3|TRBJ2-1
AGGGTSGIEQF
>TRBV6-2/TRBV6-3|TRBJ2-3
ASTPRQGRRTDTQY
>TRBV7-2|TRBJ2-7
ASSLASVGYYEQY
>TRBV27|TRBJ2-3
ASTRDRRTDTQY